This entry lists 30 T cell receptor beta chains sequenced from one sample in a study of breast tumors, draining lymph nodes, adjacent tissues. TCRdb reanalysed the multiplex PCR reads using MiXCR and keeps one entry per CDR3 protein. The sample has some 130,000 distinct CDR3 sequences, just under 20% seen once. The lymph nodes were axillary draining lymph nodes from breast cancer patients. The sample was axillary lymph node tissue. The origin of the receptors is a female donor with breast cancer. Some clones in this sample may be carry-over from other donors' samples.

A note on this clonotype: One end of the junction does not line up with germline, which may come from a read error. The chain employs TRBV20-1 and TRBJ2-1; weak D call: TRBD2 (6 bases). The germline CDR1 and CDR2 sequences are DFQATT and SNEGSKA (reference sequence). CDR3 length equals 19 residues. The CDR3 DNA is TGCGGTGCTCCTCGCGGCGGCTCTAGCGAGGGGAGCTCCTACAATGAGCAGTTCTTC. Encoded protein: CGAPRGGSSEGSSYNEQFF.

With respect to this clonotype: The CDR3 does not close with the conserved phenylalanine or tryptophan, likely indicating a read error. The V call is TRBV7-3, the J call TRBJ2-3; no definite D call. CDR1 is SGHTA and CDR2 is FQGTGA in the germline V gene. Trimming took 2 bases from V and 1 from J, leaving 10 bases between them. This CDR3 has 15 residues. CDR3 bases: TGTGCCAGCAGCTTATACGCGGTTCGCACAGATACGCAGTATCTT. Translated: CASSLYAVRTDTQYL.

There are many counts of this clonotype. This chain uses TRBV10-3 with TRBJ1-2; 7 bases are shared with TRBD1. V lost 4 bases and J lost 2; bases outside the gene matches: 7. This CDR3 is 15 amino acids long. Germline V lookup: CDR1 ENHRY, CDR2 SYGVKD. The CDR3 DNA is TGTGCCATCAGTGTAGCCGGGACAGCCAACTATGGCTACACCTTC. As protein: CAISVAGTANYGYTF.

There are many counts of this clonotype. The chain employs TRBV6-6 and TRBJ1-4; D is unclear. CDR3 length: 11 residues. Germline V lookup: CDR1 MNHNY, CDR2 SVGAGI (reference sequence). The V gene lost 4 bases and the J gene lost 6 bases, with 3 bases spanning the gap. The CDR3 spells CASSSYEKLFF. CDR3 nucleotide sequence: TGTGCCAGCAGTTCCTATGAAAAACTGTTTTTT.

This clonotype was observed at least ten times. The gene calls are TRBV7-3 and TRBJ2-1; the match to TRBD2 covers 11 bases. V lost 1 base, J lost 7 bases, and 6 bases stayed unmatched. The CDR3 totals 16 residues. CDR1 and CDR2 (germline): SGHTA, FQGTGA. The CDR3 loop reads CASSLMASGRPNEQFF. Here the CDR3 DNA reads TGTGCCAGCAGCTTAATGGCTAGCGGGAGGCCAAATGAGCAGTTCTTC.

This clonotype showed up many times. The chain carries TRBV6-1 and TRBJ2-1, with D tentatively TRBD2 (6 bases). This CDR3 spans 16 amino acids. V dropped 2 bases and J dropped 0 bases, with 11 bases sitting between them. Germline V CDR1 and CDR2: MNHNS, SASEGT. The DNA of the CDR3 is TGTGCCAGCAGTGAAAGGACTACCACCTCCTACAATGAGCAGTTCTTC. This encodes CASSERTTTSYNEQFF.

As concerns this clonotype: A much more abundant neighbour one base away suggests this may be a read error. The chain joins TRBV4-2 to TRBJ2-3, with D possibly TRBD1 on 6 matching bases. The J call may be mistaken, given a closer DNA end match to TRBJ1-5. From germline, CDR1 is LGHNA and CDR2 YNFKEQ. The CDR3 length is 15 residues. CDR3 in amino acids: CASSLRRGAPDTQHF. In nucleotides, the CDR3 is TGTGCCAGCAGCCTCAGGCGGGGGGCCCCAGATACGCAGCATTTT.

In this sample, this clonotype turned up many times. This chain uses TRBV6-1 with TRBJ1-3; D may be TRBD1 (5 bases). V shed 5 bases and J shed 0 bases, with 14 bases lying between them. Germline V gene lookup returns CDR1 MNHNS and CDR2 SASEGT. The CDR3 consists of 16 residues. CDR3 protein: CASSFREGLSGNTIYF. The CDR3 DNA is TGTGCCAGCAGTTTCAGGGAAGGCCTCTCTGGAAACACCATATATTTT.

In this sample, this clonotype turned up many times. This sequence joins TRBV19 and TRBJ2-5; D ambiguous. CDR1 is LNHDA, CDR2 SQIVND, per germline (reference sequence). This CDR3 is 16 amino acids long. V was shortened by 3 bases and J by 1 base, with 15 bases between the two germline ends. CDR3 in DNA: TGTGCCAGTAGTATCTCGGCAGTCTTAGGCCAAGAGACCCAGTACTTC. Translated, it gives CASSISAVLGQETQYF. Full variable domain (missing parts from reference TRBV19 and TRBJ2-5): DGGITQSPKYLFRKEGQNVTLSCEQNLNHDAMYWYRQDPGQGLRLIYYSQIVNDFQKGDIAEGYSVSREKKESFPLTVTSAQKNPTAFYLCASSISAVLGQETQYFGPGTRLLVL.

The table lists this clonotype with a few counts. This chain connects TRBV6-4 to TRBJ2-2; no clear D. CDR1 and CDR2 (germline): MRHNA, SNTAGT. CDR3 length: 15 amino acids. Trimming removed 3 bases at V and 6 bases at J, with 14 bases between. The CDR3 DNA is TGTGCCAGCAGTGAAGGTTATAGCTCACCCGGGGAGCTGTTTTTT. Amino acids: CASSEGYSSPGELFF.

Remarks on this clonotype: A much larger clone lies a single base off, so this may be a read error. The DNA of the CDR3 is TGTGCCAGCAGTCCCCCTCAAGATACGCAGTATTTT. It specifies CASSPPQDTQYF. J is TRBJ2-3 and V is TRBV12-3 or TRBV12-4; D is uncertain. The CDR3 covers 12 residues. The germline V and J ends were trimmed by 5 bases and 5 bases, with 8 bases remaining between them.

This clonotype occurred many times. At one boundary the junction diverges from the germline segment, which might be a read error. The chain couples TRBV7-7 to TRBJ2-1; TRBD1 might be the D (5 bases). CDR3 length equals 13 residues. Germline V lookup: CDR1 SSHAT, CDR2 FNYEAQ (reference sequence). The DNA for the CDR3 is TGTGCTAGCAGCTTAGCAGGGATGGCTGAGCAGTTCTTC. The encoded protein is CASSLAGMAEQFF.

This clonotype appeared many times. This chain links TRBV2 with TRBJ1-6; no clear D. CDR1 is SNHLY, CDR2 FYNNEI, per germline. CDR3 length: 14 amino acids. V was clipped by 6 bases and J by 10 bases, with 16 bases between them. DNA for the CDR3: TGTGCCAGCAGCCAGCCGATGAAGCTATCACCCCTCCACTTT. It yields the protein CASSQPMKLSPLHF.

Regarding this clonotype: Possible read error: a much larger clone is one base away. CDR3 DNA sequence: TGCAGCGTTGTTCCCAACTCTGGAAACACCATATATTTT. It specifies CSVVPNSGNTIYF. The rearrangement joins TRBV29-1 to TRBJ1-3; no clear D gene. V was cut by 4 bases and J by 0 bases, with 7 bases left in between. This CDR3 comprises 13 residues. CDR1 SQVTM and CDR2 ANQGSEA come from the germline V gene.

This clonotype was observed many times. The rearrangement uses TRBV4-1 and TRBJ2-2; 13 bases are shared with TRBD2. With 5 bases clipped from V and 7 bases from J, the junction kept 7 bases outside the gene matches. The CDR3 is 16 amino acids. CDR1 is MGHRA and CDR2 is YSYEKL in the germline V gene. CDR3 loop: CASSSRTSGSFGELFF. CDR3 DNA sequence: TGCGCCAGCAGCTCCCGGACTAGCGGGAGTTTCGGGGAGCTGTTTTTT.

In its sample, this clonotype was seen many times. CDR3 DNA sequence: TGTGCCAGCAGTTATGGGACAGGGTGGGGCGAGCAGTACTTC. Its protein is CASSYGTGWGEQYF. The chain joins TRBV6-6 to TRBJ2-7; 9 nucleotides agree with TRBD1. V shed 3 bases, J shed 6 bases, and the junction held 6 bases outside the gene matches. CDR1 is MNHNY and CDR2 is SVGAGI in the germline V gene (reference sequence). The CDR3 spans 14 residues.

V is TRBV20-1 and J is TRBJ2-2, with a weak D call TRBD1 (5 bases). The V end was cut by 3 bases, the J end by 5 bases, with 19 bases between. In germline, CDR1 is DFQATT, CDR2 SNEGSKA (reference sequence). The CDR3 has 16 amino acids. The CDR3 loop reads CSASGQGHKGTGELFF. In DNA, the CDR3 is TGCAGTGCTAGCGGTCAGGGTCATAAGGGTACCGGGGAGCTGTTTTTT.

The table lists this clonotype with many counts. The V call is TRBV3-1, the J call TRBJ2-1; 8 positions agree with TRBD2. CDR1 is LGHDT and CDR2 is YNNKEL in the germline V gene (reference sequence). The CDR3 length is 14 residues. V lost 5 bases, J lost 5 bases, and 5 bases stayed unmatched. CDR3 region: CASSGLAGNNEQFF. In nucleotides, the CDR3 is TGTGCCAGCAGCGGATTAGCGGGGAACAATGAGCAGTTCTTC.

The chain combines TRBV6-1 with TRBJ2-2; TRBD1 aligns across 7 bases. V shed 3 bases, J shed 5 bases, and the junction held 3 bases outside the gene matches. This CDR3 contains 14 residues. Germline V gene lookup returns CDR1 MNHNS and CDR2 SASEGT. The CDR3 region is CASSDRGRTGELFF. CDR3 DNA: TGTGCCAGCAGTGATAGGGGGCGGACCGGGGAGCTGTTTTTT.

This clonotype showed up many times. The CDR3 region has the DNA TGTGCCAGCTCACCACGGTCGAACTACGAGCAGTACTTC. It translates to CASSPRSNYEQYF. The chain links TRBV18 to TRBJ2-7; D unclear. CDR1 is KGHSH and CDR2 is LQKENI in the germline V gene. The V end lost 1 base, the J end lost 3 bases, and 7 bases lay between the germline ends. This CDR3 comprises 13 residues.

In its sample, this clonotype was seen many times. The chain recombines TRBV4-1 with TRBJ1-6; TRBD1 agrees at 7 bases. Per the germline V gene, CDR1 is MGHRA and CDR2 is YSYEKL. The length of the CDR3 is 14 residues. Losses at the gene ends were 6 bases for V and 8 bases for J; bases not matched to a gene: 7. DNA of the CDR3: TGCGCCAGCAGAAGGGACAGAACTTATTCACCCCTCCACTTT. Translating it yields CASRRDRTYSPLHF.

This clonotype was counted ten times or more. The gene calls are TRBV20-1 and TRBJ2-7; D might be TRBD2 (5 bases). Germline CDR1 and CDR2: DFQATT and SNEGSKA (reference sequence). The V and J ends lost 3 bases and 2 bases respectively, with 11 bases between them. This CDR3 is 13 amino acids long. CDR3 sequence (DNA): TGCAGTGCTAGGGTTGAGGGCCCCTACGAGCAGTACTTC. This codes for CSARVEGPYEQYF.

This clonotype appeared many times. J is TRBJ1-5 and V is TRBV20-1; D not certain. The CDR3 has 14 amino acids. CDR1 is DFQATT and CDR2 is SNEGSKA in the germline V gene (reference sequence). Trimming left V 3 bases short and J 2 bases short, with 11 bases between. This CDR3 reads CSASGIGGNQPQHF. CDR3 nucleotide sequence: TGCAGTGCTAGTGGTATCGGGGGCAATCAGCCCCAGCATTTT.

This clonotype was seen ten or more times. This sequence joins TRBV6-5 and TRBJ2-7, with D unclear. The CDR3 length is 14 residues. Germline V lookup: CDR1 MNHEY, CDR2 SVGAGI. Between the trimmed V and J ends, which lost 7 bases and 4 bases, there was a span of 17 bases. CDR3 in DNA: TGTGCCAGCAAAGAAGATAGGGTTGGGTACGAGCAGTACTTC. It yields the protein CASKEDRVGYEQYF.

A word on this clonotype: The CDR3 does not close with the conserved phenylalanine or tryptophan, likely indicating a read error. The V gene is TRBV20-1, the J gene TRBJ2-6; 7 bases map to TRBD1. Looked up from germline, CDR1 is DFQATT and CDR2 is SNEGSKA (reference sequence). J lost 0 bases, V lost 6 bases, and 11 bases had no gene match. CDR3 size: 17 residues. CDR3 nucleotides: TGCAGTGCGGAGACTTGGGACAGTCACTCTGGGGCCAACGTCCTGACTCTC. Translating gives CSAETWDSHSGANVLTL.

This clonotype was seen at least ten times. The CDR3 sequence: CASSSGQGAGYTF. The DNA of the CDR3 is TGTGCCAGCAGCTCGGGACAGGGGGCTGGCTACACCTTC. The V call is TRBV7-2, the J call TRBJ1-2; 12 bases align to TRBD1. Germline lookup yields CDR1 SGHTA and CDR2 FQGNSA. J gave up 7 bases and V 4 bases, and 1 base lay outside the gene matches. This CDR3 has 13 amino acids.

The table lists this clonotype with many counts. J is TRBJ1-6 and V is TRBV2, with 8 bases identical to TRBD1. The germline V gene encodes CDR1 SNHLY and CDR2 FYNNEI. The ends lost 6 bases at V and 7 bases at J; junction bases unmatched: 5. This CDR3 comprises 14 residues. CDR3 residues: CASSQGATNSPLHF. The CDR3 DNA reads TGTGCCAGCAGCCAGGGGGCGACCAATTCACCCCTCCACTTT.

This clonotype was found many times. The CDR3 DNA sequence: TGCAGTGCTCTAGGGACTAGAGGGGGAGATACGCAGTATTTT. Translating it yields CSALGTRGGDTQYF. This chain links TRBV20-1 with TRBJ2-3; TRBD2 matches 8 bases. With 5 bases clipped from V and 5 bases from J, the junction kept 9 bases outside the gene matches. This CDR3 is built from 14 residues. CDR1 and CDR2 (germline): DFQATT, SNEGSKA (reference sequence).

The rearrangement links TRBV7-6 to TRBJ2-5; no firm D call. Germline values: CDR1 SGHVS, CDR2 FNYEAQ. Trimming took off 2 bases at V and 5 bases at J, with 9 bases between the two ends. The CDR3 has 13 residues. The CDR3 loop reads CASSLYEWETQYF. The CDR3, as DNA: TGTGCCAGCAGCTTATATGAGTGGGAGACCCAGTACTTC. Filled out from reference TRBV7-6 and TRBJ2-5, the complete variable domain reads GAGVSQSPRYKVTKRGQDVALRCDPISGHVSLYWYRQALGQGPEFLTYFNYEAQQDKSGLPNDRFSAERPEGSISTLTIQRTEQRDSAMYRCASSLYEWETQYFGPGTRLLVL.

This clonotype was seen many times. The chain is built from TRBV2 and TRBJ2-6; D unresolved. Per the germline V gene, CDR1 is SNHLY and CDR2 is FYNNEI. The CDR3 consists of 15 residues. Trimming stripped 3 bases from V and 2 bases from J, with 8 bases between. CDR3 nucleotides: TGTGCCAGCAGTGACGGCAGGACTGGGGCCAACGTCCTGACTTTC. This translates into CASSDGRTGANVLTF.